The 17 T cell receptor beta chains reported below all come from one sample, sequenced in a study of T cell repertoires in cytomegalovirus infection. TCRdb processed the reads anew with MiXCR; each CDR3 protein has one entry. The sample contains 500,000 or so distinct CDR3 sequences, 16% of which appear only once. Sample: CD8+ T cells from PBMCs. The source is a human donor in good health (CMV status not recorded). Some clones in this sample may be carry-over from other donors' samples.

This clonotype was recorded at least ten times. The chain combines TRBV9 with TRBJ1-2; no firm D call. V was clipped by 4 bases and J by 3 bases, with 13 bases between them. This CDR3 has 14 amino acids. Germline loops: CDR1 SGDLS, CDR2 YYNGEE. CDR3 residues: CASSSRTDDYGYTF. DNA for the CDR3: TGTGCCAGCAGCTCCCGGACGGATGACTATGGCTACACCTTC.

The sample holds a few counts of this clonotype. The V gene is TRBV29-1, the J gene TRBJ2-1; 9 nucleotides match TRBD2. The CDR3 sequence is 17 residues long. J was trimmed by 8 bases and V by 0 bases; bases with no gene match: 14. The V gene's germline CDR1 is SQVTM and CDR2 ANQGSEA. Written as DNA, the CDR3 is TGCAGCGTTGAAGATAGCAGCGGGAGGAATGTTGGAGATGAGCAGTTCTTC. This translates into CSVEDSSGRNVGDEQFF.

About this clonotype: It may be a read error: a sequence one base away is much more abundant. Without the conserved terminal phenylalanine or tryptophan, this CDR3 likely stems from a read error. In DNA form, the CDR3 reads TGTGCCAGCACCCTGCATGGGGTATACGAGCAGTACTTA. Protein: CASTLHGVYEQYL. This chain uses TRBV11-2 with TRBJ2-7; D ambiguous. Germline values: CDR1 SGHAT, CDR2 FQNNGV. Trimming pared 7 bases from V and 4 bases from J, leaving 14 bases between. The CDR3 has 13 amino acids.

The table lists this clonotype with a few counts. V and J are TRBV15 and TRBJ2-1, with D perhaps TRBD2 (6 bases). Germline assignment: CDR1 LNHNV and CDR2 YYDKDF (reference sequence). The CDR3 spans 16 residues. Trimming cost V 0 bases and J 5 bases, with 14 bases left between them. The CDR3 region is CATSRDPPWRDNEQFF. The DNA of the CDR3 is TGTGCCACCAGCAGAGATCCCCCATGGAGGGACAATGAGCAGTTCTTC.

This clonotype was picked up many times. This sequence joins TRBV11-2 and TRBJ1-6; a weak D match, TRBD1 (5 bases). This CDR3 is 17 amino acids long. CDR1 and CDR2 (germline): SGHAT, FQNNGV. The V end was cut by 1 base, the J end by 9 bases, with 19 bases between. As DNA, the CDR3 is TGTGCCAGCAGCTTAGGGGGGGGGAGAGGATTCTCTTCACCCCTCCACTTT. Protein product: CASSLGGGRGFSSPLHF.

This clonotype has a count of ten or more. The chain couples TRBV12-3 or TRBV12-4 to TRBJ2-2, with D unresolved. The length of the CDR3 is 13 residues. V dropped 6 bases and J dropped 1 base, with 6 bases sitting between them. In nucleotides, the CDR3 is TGTGCCAGCAGCTTGGGGAACACCGGGGAGCTGTTTTTT. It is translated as CASSLGNTGELFF.

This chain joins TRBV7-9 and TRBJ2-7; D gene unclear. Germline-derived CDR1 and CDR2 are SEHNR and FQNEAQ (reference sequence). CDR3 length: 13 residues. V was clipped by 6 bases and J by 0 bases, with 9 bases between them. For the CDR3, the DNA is TGTGCCAGCAGTGGACGGACCTCCTACGAGCAGTACTTC. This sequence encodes CASSGRTSYEQYF.

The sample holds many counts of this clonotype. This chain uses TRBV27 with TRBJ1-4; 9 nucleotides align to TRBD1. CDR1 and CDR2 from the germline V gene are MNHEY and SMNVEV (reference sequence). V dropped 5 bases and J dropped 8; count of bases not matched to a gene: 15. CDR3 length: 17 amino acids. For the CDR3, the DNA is TGTGCCAGCAGTATAAAATCCCCGGGACAGGGTATGGAAAAACTGTTTTTT. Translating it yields CASSIKSPGQGMEKLFF.

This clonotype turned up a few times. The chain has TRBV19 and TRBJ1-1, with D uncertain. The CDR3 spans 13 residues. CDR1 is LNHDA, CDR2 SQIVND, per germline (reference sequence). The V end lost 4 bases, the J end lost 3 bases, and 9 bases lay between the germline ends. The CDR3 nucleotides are TGTGCCAGTAGTACATCCGGGGACACTGAAGCTTTCTTT. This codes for CASSTSGDTEAFF.

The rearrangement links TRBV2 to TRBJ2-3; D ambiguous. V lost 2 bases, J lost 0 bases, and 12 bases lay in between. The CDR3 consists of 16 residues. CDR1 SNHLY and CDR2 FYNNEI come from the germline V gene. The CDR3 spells CASSELSSPSTDTQYF. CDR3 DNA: TGTGCCAGCAGTGAACTATCCTCGCCGAGCACAGATACGCAGTATTTT. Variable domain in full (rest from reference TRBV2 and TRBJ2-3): EPEVTQTPSHQVTQMGQEVILRCVPISNHLYFYWYRQILGQKVEFLVSFYNNEISEKSEIFDDQFSVERPDGSNFTLKIRSTKLEDSAMYFCASSELSSPSTDTQYFGPGTRLTVL.

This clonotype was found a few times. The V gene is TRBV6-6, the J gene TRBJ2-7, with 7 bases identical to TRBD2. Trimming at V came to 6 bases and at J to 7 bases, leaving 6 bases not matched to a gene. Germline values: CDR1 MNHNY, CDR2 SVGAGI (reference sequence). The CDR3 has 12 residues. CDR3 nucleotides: TGTGCCAGCAGCCCCCGGGGAGGGGAGCAGTACTTC. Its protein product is CASSPRGGEQYF.

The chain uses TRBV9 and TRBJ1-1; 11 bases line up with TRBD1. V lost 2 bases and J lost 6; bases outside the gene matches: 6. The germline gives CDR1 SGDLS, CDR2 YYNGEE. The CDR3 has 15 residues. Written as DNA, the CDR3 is TGTGCCAGCAGCGTTTATGGGACAGGGGGTGCTGAAGCTTTCTTT. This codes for CASSVYGTGGAEAFF.

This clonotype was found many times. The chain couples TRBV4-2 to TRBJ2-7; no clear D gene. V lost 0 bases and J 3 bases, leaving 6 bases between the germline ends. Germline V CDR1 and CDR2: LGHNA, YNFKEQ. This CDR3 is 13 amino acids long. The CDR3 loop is CASSQDFSYEQYF. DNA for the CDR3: TGTGCCAGCAGCCAAGACTTTAGCTACGAGCAGTACTTC.

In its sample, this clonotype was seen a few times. CDR3 nucleotides: TGTGCCAGCAGTGAAAGTCACCCCCATTTGACTAGCGGGGGGGCCGCCGGGGAGCTGTTTTTT. It specifies CASSESHPHLTSGGAAGELFF. V is TRBV2 and J is TRBJ2-2; 14 bases fit TRBD2. The CDR3 loop spans 21 amino acids. In germline, CDR1 is SNHLY, CDR2 FYNNEI. Trimming at V came to 2 bases and at J to 6 bases, leaving 17 bases not matched to a gene. Filled out from reference TRBV2 and TRBJ2-2, the complete variable domain reads EPEVTQTPSHQVTQMGQEVILRCVPISNHLYFYWYRQILGQKVEFLVSFYNNEISEKSEIFDDQFSVERPDGSNFTLKIRSTKLEDSAMYFCASSESHPHLTSGGAAGELFFGEGSRLTVL.

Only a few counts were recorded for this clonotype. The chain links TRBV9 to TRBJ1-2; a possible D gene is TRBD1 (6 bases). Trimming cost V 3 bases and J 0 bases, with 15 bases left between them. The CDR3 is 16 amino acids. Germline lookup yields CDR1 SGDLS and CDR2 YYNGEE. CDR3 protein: CASSAGQFGANYGYTF. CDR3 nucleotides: TGTGCCAGCAGCGCAGGACAGTTTGGGGCTAACTATGGCTACACCTTC.

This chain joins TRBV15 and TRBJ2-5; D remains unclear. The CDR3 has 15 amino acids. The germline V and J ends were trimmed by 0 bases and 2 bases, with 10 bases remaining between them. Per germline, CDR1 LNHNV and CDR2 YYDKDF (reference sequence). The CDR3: CATSRDRSRQETQYF. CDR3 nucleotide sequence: TGTGCCACCAGCAGAGATCGTAGCAGACAAGAGACCCAGTACTTC.

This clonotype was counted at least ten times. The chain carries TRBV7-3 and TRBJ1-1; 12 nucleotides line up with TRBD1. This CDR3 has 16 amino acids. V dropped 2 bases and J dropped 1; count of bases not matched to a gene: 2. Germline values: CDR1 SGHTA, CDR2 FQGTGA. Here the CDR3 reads CASSLGTGGENTEAFF. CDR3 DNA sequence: TGTGCCAGCAGCTTAGGGACAGGGGGCGAGAACACTGAAGCTTTCTTT. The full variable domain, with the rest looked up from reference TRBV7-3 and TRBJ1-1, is GAGVSQTPSNKVTEKGKYVELRCDPISGHTALYWYRQSLGQGPEFLIYFQGTGAADDSGLPNDRFFAVRPEGSVSTLKIQRTERGDSAVYLCASSLGTGGENTEAFFGQGTRLTVV.